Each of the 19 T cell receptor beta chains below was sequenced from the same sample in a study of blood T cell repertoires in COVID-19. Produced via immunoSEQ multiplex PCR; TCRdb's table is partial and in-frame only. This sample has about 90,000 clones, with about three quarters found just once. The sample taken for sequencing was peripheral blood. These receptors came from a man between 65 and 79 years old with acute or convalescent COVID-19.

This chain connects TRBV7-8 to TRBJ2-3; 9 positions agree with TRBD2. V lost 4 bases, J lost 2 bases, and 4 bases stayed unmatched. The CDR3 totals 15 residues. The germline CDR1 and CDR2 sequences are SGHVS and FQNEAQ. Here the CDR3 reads CASSSERGDTDTQYF. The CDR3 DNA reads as TGTGCCAGCAGCTCCGAGCGGGGGGACACAGATACGCAGTATTTT.

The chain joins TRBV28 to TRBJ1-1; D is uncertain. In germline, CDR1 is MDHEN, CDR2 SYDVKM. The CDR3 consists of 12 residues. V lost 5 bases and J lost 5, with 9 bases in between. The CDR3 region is CASSPPRTEAFF. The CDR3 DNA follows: TGTGCCAGCAGTCCCCCTAGGACTGAAGCTTTCTTT.

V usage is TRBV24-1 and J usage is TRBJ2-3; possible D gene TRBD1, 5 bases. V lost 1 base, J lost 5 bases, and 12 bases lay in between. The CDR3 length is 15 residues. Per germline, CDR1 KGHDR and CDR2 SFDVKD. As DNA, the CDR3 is TGTGCCACCAGTGATTTAGGGGATATACAAGATACGCAGTATTTT. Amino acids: CATSDLGDIQDTQYF.

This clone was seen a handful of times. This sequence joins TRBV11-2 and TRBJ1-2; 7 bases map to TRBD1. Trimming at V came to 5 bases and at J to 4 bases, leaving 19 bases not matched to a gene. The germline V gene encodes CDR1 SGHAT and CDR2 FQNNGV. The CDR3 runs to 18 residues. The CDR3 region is CASSPRGARGIESYGYTF. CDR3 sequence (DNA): TGTGCCAGCAGCCCTAGGGGGGCCAGGGGGATAGAGAGCTATGGCTACACCTTC. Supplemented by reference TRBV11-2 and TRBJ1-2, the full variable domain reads EAGVAQSPRYKIIEKRQSVAFWCNPISGHATLYWYQQILGQGPKLLIQFQNNGVVDDSQLPKDRFSAERLKGVDSTLKIQPAKLEDSAVYLCASSPRGARGIESYGYTFGSGTRLTVV.

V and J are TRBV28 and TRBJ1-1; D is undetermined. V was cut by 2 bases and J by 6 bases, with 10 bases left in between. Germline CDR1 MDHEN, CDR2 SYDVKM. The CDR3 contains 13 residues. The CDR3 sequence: CASSLTKTAEAFF. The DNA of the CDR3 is TGTGCCAGCAGTTTAACGAAGACTGCTGAAGCTTTCTTT.

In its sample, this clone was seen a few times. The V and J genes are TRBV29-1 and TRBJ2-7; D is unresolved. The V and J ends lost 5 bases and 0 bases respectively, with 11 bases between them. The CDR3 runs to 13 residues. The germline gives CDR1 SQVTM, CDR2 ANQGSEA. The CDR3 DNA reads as TGCAGCGTTTTCGATGGTAGCTCCTACGAGCAGTACTTC. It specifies CSVFDGSSYEQYF.

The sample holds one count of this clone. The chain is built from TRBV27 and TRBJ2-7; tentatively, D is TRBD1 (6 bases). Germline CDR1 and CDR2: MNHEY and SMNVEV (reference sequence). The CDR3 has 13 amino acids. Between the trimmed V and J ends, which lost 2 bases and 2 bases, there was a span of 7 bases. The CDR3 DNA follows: TGTGCCAGCAGTTTAGGACAGACCTACGAGCAGTACTTC. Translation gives CASSLGQTYEQYF.

The CDR3, as DNA: TGTGCCAGCAGTTTAAGGGGTCAGCCCCAGCATTTT. This sequence encodes CASSLRGQPQHF. V is TRBV12-3 or TRBV12-4 and J is TRBJ1-5; tentatively, D is TRBD1 (5 bases). The CDR3 totals 12 residues. Trimming shortened V by 2 bases and J by 6 bases, and 5 bases separated the two germline ends.

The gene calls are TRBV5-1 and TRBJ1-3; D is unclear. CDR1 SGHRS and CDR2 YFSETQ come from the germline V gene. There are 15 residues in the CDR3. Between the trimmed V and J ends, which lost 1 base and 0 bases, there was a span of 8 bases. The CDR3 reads CASSLLTGSGNTIYF. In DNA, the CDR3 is TGCGCCAGCAGCTTGCTGACGGGCTCTGGAAACACCATATATTTT.

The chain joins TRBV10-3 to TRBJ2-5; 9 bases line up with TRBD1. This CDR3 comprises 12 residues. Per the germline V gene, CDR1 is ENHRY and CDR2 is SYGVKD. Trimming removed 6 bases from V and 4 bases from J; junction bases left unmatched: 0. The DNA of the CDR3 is TGTGCCATCAGGGGACAGGGAGAGACCCAGTACTTC. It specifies CAIRGQGETQYF.

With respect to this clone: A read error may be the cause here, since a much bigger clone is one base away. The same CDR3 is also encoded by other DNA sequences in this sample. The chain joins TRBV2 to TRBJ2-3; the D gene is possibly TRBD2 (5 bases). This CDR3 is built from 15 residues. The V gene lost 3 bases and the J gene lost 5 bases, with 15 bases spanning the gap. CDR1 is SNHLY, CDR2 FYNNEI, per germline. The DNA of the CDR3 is TGTGCCAGCAGTGAGAGAATGGGCGGAGGAGATACGCAGTATTTT. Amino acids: CASSERMGGGDTQYF.

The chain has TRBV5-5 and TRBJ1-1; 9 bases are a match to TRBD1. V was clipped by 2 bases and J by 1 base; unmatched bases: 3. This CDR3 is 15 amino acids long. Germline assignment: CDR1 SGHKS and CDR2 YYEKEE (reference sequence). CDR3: CASSLRGQGNTEAFF. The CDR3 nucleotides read TGTGCCAGCAGCTTAAGGGGACAGGGGAACACTGAAGCTTTCTTT.

The CDR3 sequence: CASSQAHAGLPRPYNSPLHF. The DNA for the CDR3 is TGTGCCAGCAGCCAAGCCCATGCAGGACTTCCAAGGCCCTATAATTCACCCCTCCACTTT. This rearrangement joins TRBV4-2 to TRBJ1-6; D is ambiguous. The CDR3 runs 20 residues. The V end was cut by 1 base, the J end by 2 bases, with 21 bases between. Germline loops: CDR1 LGHNA, CDR2 YNFKEQ.

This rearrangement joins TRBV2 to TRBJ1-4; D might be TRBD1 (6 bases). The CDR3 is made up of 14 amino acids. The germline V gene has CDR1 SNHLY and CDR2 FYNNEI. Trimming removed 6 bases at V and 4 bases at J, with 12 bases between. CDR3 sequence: CASRWTAYNEKLFF. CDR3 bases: TGTGCCAGCAGGTGGACAGCGTATAATGAAAAACTGTTTTTT. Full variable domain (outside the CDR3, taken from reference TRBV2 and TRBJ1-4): EPEVTQTPSHQVTQMGQEVILRCVPISNHLYFYWYRQILGQKVEFLVSFYNNEISEKSEIFDDQFSVERPDGSNFTLKIRSTKLEDSAMYFCASRWTAYNEKLFFGSGTQLSVL.

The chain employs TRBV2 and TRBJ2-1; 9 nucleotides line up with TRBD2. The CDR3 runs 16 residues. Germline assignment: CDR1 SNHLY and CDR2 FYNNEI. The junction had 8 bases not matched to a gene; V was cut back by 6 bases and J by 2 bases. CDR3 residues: CASSGTKRGAYNEQFF. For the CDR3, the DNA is TGTGCCAGCAGCGGGACCAAGCGGGGGGCCTACAATGAGCAGTTCTTC.

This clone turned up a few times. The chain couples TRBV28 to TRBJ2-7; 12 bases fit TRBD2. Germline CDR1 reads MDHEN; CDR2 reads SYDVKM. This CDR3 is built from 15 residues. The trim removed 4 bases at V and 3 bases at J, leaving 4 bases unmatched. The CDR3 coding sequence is TGTGCCAGCAGTTCCGGGACTAGCGGGTACTACGAGCAGTACTTC. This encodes CASSSGTSGYYEQYF.

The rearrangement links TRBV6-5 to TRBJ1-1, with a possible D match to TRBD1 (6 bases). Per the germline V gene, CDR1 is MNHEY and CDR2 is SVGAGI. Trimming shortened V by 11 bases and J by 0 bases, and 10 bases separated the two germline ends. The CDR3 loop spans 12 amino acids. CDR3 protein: CAGAGVNTEAFF. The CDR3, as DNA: TGTGCCGGGGCAGGGGTGAACACTGAAGCTTTCTTT.

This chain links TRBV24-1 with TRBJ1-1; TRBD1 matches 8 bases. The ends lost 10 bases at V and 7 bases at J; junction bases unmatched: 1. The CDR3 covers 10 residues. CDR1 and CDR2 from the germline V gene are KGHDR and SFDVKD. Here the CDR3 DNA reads TGTGCCACGACAGGGGATGAAGCTTTCTTT. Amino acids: CATTGDEAFF.

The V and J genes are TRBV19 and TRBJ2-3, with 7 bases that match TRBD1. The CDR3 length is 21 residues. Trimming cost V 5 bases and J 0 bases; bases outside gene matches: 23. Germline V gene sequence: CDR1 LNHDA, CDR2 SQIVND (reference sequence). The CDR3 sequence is CASSSTPYDRARLTSTDTQYF. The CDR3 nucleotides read TGTGCCAGTAGTTCCACCCCTTACGACAGGGCGCGCCTAACTAGCACAGATACGCAGTATTTT.